This T cell receptor beta chain was found in a study of cytomegalovirus exposure and HLA in healthy donors. 13 Jbeta primers and 60 Vbeta primers were used for the PCR. As originally analysed: Later, 65 million to 85 million unique TCR beta chains were counted in an analysis, and about 10 million of them were shared. Clones were read by immunoSEQ multiplex PCR, and TCRdb kept only the in-frame ones, dropping some. The V and J calls and clone size were taken over from that table, and D and trimming were inferred from the DNA. The sample includes approximately 150,000 clones, 75% to 80% of them seen just once. Study conclusions and caveats: Per a later analysis, HLA-associated TCR beta chains showed more clonal expansion than other, equally common TCR beta chains. Reportedly, cytomegalovirus status was diagnosed with high sensitivity and specificity.

The V and J ends lost 5 bases and 0 bases respectively, with 32 bases between them. The germline gives CDR1 LNHNV, CDR2 YYDKDF (reference sequence). This CDR3 spans 22 amino acids. As to this clone: Its target is unknown.

The clonotype comes from a female donor in good health and CMV-seronegative. The V and J genes are TRBV15 and TRBJ1-5; no clear D gene. The sample consisted of PBMCs. In nucleotides, the CDR3 is TGTGCCACCAGCTCCTACATAACGCAGGAGGGAACCGGAGGCCTTAGCAATCAGCCCCAGCATTTT. It yields the protein CATSSYITQEGTGGLSNQPQHF.